This T cell receptor beta chain was captured by sequencing in a study of PD-L1 blockade in urothelial cancer. Study as a whole: Males with bladder-origin urothelial cancer constituted about 90% of the roughly 30 patients. A median roughly 130,000 T cells were found in blood samples.

Time point noted: peripheral blood 6 weeks after treatment start. Each patient supplied 1 to 8 pretreatment and on-treatment samples. Sequenced by immunoSEQ multiplex PCR; TCRdb stores in-frame clones only, minus some. This table holds more than 60,000 clones, 85% to 90% found once. Germline V gene lookup returns CDR1 SGHVS and CDR2 FNYEAQ. CDR3 length: 15 amino acids. The V and J ends lost 3 bases and 0 bases respectively, with 8 bases between them. The sequencing used PBMCs, collected around atezolizumab (anti-PD-L1) treatment. The origin of this receptor is a man aged 55 to 69 with urothelial cancer. J is TRBJ1-4 and V is TRBV7-6; weak D call: TRBD1 (5 bases). The CDR3: CASSFRGATNEKLFF. CDR3 DNA: TGTGCCAGCAGCTTTAGGGGTGCAACTAATGAAAAACTGTTTTTT.